This TCR beta chain was profiled in a study of cytomegalovirus exposure and HLA in healthy donors. PCR primers comprised 60 Vbeta and 13 Jbeta primers. The assay was immunoSEQ multiplex PCR, and TCRdb's table has in-frame clones only and misses some. Of about 200,000 clones in the sample, 75% to 80% were seen once. CDR1 GTSNPN and CDR2 SVGIG come from the germline V gene (reference sequence). The length of the CDR3 is 16 residues. V shed 6 bases, J shed 4 bases, and the junction held 12 bases outside the gene matches. The chain carries TRBV30 and TRBJ2-2; 9 nucleotides match TRBD2. The sequence was obtained from a male donor in good health and CMV-seronegative. Sequences were obtained from PBMCs. The CDR3 region has the DNA TGTGCCTGCCCCCCCCTGGCGGGGGGGGTCACCGGGGAGCTGTTTTTT. Translated, it gives CACPPLAGGVTGELFF.